This TCR beta chain appears in the sequencing data of a study of CD8 T cells in Susac syndrome. The CDR3 consists of 18 residues. Trimming at V came to 0 bases and at J to 2 bases, leaving 9 bases not matched to a gene. The germline CDR1 and CDR2 sequences are MGHRA and YSYEKL. About 0.5 to 1 ug RNA was reverse transcribed with random hexamers. TCRdb fed the immunoSEQ multiplex PCR reads into MiXCR, producing one record per CDR3 protein. The data contain roughly 130,000 distinct CDR3 sequences, around 94% of them singletons. Sequencing was carried out using CD8+ T cells from PBMCs. This chain uses TRBV4-1 with TRBJ2-3; 9 nucleotides line up with TRBD1. This TCR came from a human donor with Susac syndrome. CDR3 in DNA: TGCGCCAGCAGCCAAGATTGGGCTGGGACAGGGAACACAGATACGCAGTATTTT. This translates into CASSQDWAGTGNTDTQYF.